The 19 T cell receptor beta chains below come from one sample, sequenced in a study of cytomegalovirus exposure and HLA in healthy donors. The PCR made use of 60 Vbeta and 13 Jbeta primers. The repertoire was sequenced with immunoSEQ multiplex PCR; TCRdb's copy has only in-frame clones and lacks some. The data contain about 160,000 clones, roughly 82% of them singletons. Sequencing was carried out using PBMCs. The source is a girl aged 5-17 years in good health and CMV-seropositive.

In this sample, this clone turned up a few times. This chain links TRBV29-1 with TRBJ2-7, with 10 bases matching TRBD2. The CDR3 runs 16 residues. V shed 6 bases and J 3 bases; nucleotides not matched to a gene: 14. CDR1 and CDR2 from the germline V gene are SQVTM and ANQGSEA. Here the CDR3 DNA reads TGCAGCGTCGGGACCCTAGCGGGAGTAGAATTCTACGAGCAGTACTTC. Translation gives CSVGTLAGVEFYEQYF.

The chain has TRBV28 and TRBJ1-2; D gene ambiguous. Germline CDR1 reads MDHEN; CDR2 reads SYDVKM. With 3 bases removed from V and 5 bases from J, the gap between germline ends came to 7 bases. This CDR3 region has 12 residues. The CDR3 loop is CASSFNSYGYTF. As DNA, the CDR3 is TGTGCCAGCAGTTTCAACAGTTATGGCTACACCTTC.

This rearrangement joins TRBV5-1 to TRBJ2-5; D remains ambiguous. The V end was cut by 1 base, the J end by 6 bases, with 7 bases between. Germline V gene lookup returns CDR1 SGHRS and CDR2 YFSETQ. The CDR3 is 12 residues long. CDR3 DNA sequence: TGCGCCAGCAGCTTGAACAGTCAGACCCAGTACTTC. Translating it yields CASSLNSQTQYF.

V gene TRBV7-2 combines with J gene TRBJ2-3, with D possibly being TRBD2 (5 bases). Trimming removed 5 bases from V and 2 bases from J, with 14 bases in between. Looked up from germline, CDR1 is SGHTA and CDR2 is FQGNSA. The CDR3 is made up of 15 amino acids. CDR3 nucleotide sequence: TGTGCCAGCAGCCTGACGGGGATTCCCACAGATACGCAGTATTTT. Translation: CASSLTGIPTDTQYF.

This clone was picked up one time. The chain uses TRBV19 and TRBJ2-5; 8 positions agree with TRBD1. In germline, CDR1 is LNHDA, CDR2 SQIVND (reference sequence). This CDR3 is 14 amino acids long. J lost 5 bases, V lost 7 bases, and 9 bases had no gene match. CDR3 sequence: CASNRDRTSETQYF. The CDR3 bases are TGTGCCAGTAACAGGGACAGGACAAGCGAGACCCAGTACTTC.

This clone has more than one count but fewer than ten. The J gene is TRBJ1-4, the V gene TRBV6-4; no clear D gene. The V gene lost 9 bases and the J gene lost 6 bases, with 23 bases spanning the gap. The CDR3 consists of 16 residues. Per germline, CDR1 MRHNA and CDR2 SNTAGT. CDR3 sequence: CARRSRVAGRDEKLFF. The CDR3 DNA is TGTGCCAGGAGGTCGAGGGTAGCGGGAAGGGATGAAAAACTGTTTTTT.

The V call is TRBV28, the J call TRBJ1-1; 7 bases fit TRBD1. The CDR3 is made up of 15 amino acids. V shed 5 bases, J shed 0 bases, and the junction held 6 bases outside the gene matches. Germline lookup yields CDR1 MDHEN and CDR2 SYDVKM. The CDR3 reads CASSPLGQLNTEAFF. DNA of the CDR3: TGTGCCAGCAGTCCGTTGGGACAGCTGAACACTGAAGCTTTCTTT. Using reference TRBV28 and TRBJ1-1 for the parts outside the CDR3, the full variable domain is DVKVTQSSRYLVKRTGEKVFLECVQDMDHENMFWYRQDPGLGLRLIYFSYDVKMKEKGDIPEGYSVSREKKERFSLILESASTNQTSMYLCASSPLGQLNTEAFFGQGTRLTVV.

The chain is built from TRBV27 and TRBJ1-1; D may be TRBD1 (6 bases). Germline lookup yields CDR1 MNHEY and CDR2 SMNVEV (reference sequence). This CDR3 is built from 15 residues. V was pared by 6 bases and J by 3 bases, with 17 bases between. The DNA of the CDR3 is TGTGCCAGCAGCCCGAGGGTCTACAGGGACACTGAAGCTTTCTTT. Translation gives CASSPRVYRDTEAFF.

This chain uses TRBV27 with TRBJ1-1, with D perhaps TRBD1 (6 bases). The germline gives CDR1 MNHEY, CDR2 SMNVEV (reference sequence). The CDR3 has 15 residues. Trimming removed 5 bases at V and 4 bases at J, with 17 bases between. The CDR3 region is CASSPLPPRGTEAFF. DNA for the CDR3: TGTGCCAGCAGTCCCTTACCCCCCAGGGGCACTGAAGCTTTCTTT.

About this clone itself: This specimen includes other DNA sequences encoding the same CDR3. The chain links TRBV27 to TRBJ2-7; TRBD2 might be the D (7 bases). This CDR3 is built from 14 residues. V lost 2 bases, J lost 4 bases, and 12 bases lay in between. Germline assignment: CDR1 MNHEY and CDR2 SMNVEV (reference sequence). The CDR3 loop is CASSLRGGAYEQYF. The CDR3 DNA sequence: TGTGCCAGCAGTTTAAGGGGGGGCGCGTACGAGCAGTACTTC.

The V gene is TRBV5-1, the J gene TRBJ2-1; 7 bases align to TRBD1. The CDR3 is 14 amino acids. V was clipped by 3 bases and J by 2 bases; unmatched bases: 2. Germline V gene data show CDR1 as SGHRS and CDR2 as YFSETQ. DNA for the CDR3: TGCGCCAGCAGCTCGGGACAGCCCTACAATGAGCAGTTCTTC. As protein: CASSSGQPYNEQFF.

The chain combines TRBV6-1 with TRBJ1-1; TRBD1 agrees at 9 bases. Germline CDR1 reads MNHNS; CDR2 reads SASEGT. The CDR3 runs 16 residues. Trimming removed 4 bases from V and 6 bases from J; junction bases left unmatched: 12. The CDR3 nucleotides are TGTGCCAGCAGTGCCCGGGACAGGGTCTTTGGCGCTGAAGCTTTCTTT. Translating it yields CASSARDRVFGAEAFF.

This clone was picked up one time. The chain joins TRBV29-1 to TRBJ2-7, with TRBD1 matching over 8 bases. The CDR3 is made up of 15 amino acids. Unmatched junction bases numbered 11, after V lost 4 bases and J lost 3 bases. Germline CDR1 and CDR2: SQVTM and ANQGSEA. The CDR3 DNA follows: TGCAGCGTTGTTACACCGAGGACAGGGTACTACGAGCAGTACTTC. The encoded protein is CSVVTPRTGYYEQYF.

This clone was counted between two and nine times. The gene calls are TRBV20-1 and TRBJ2-3; unclear D gene. The V gene's germline CDR1 is DFQATT and CDR2 SNEGSKA (reference sequence). V was clipped by 6 bases and J by 2 bases, with 6 bases between them. This CDR3 spans 11 amino acids. DNA for the CDR3: TGCAGTGCCTCGTACACAGATACGCAGTATTTT. It codes for CSASYTDTQYF.

The chain is built from TRBV27 and TRBJ2-2; TRBD1 is a possible D gene (5 bases). Germline-derived CDR1 and CDR2 are MNHEY and SMNVEV (reference sequence). The CDR3 covers 12 residues. V gave up 5 bases and J gave up 9 bases, with 10 bases separating them. CDR3 DNA: TGTGCCAGCAGTCCCCGGACAAGGGAGCTGTTTTTT. This gives the protein CASSPRTRELFF.

The genes are TRBV14 and TRBJ2-2; 14 bases fit TRBD2. CDR3 size: 17 residues. The germline gives CDR1 SGHDN, CDR2 FVKESK. The trim removed 2 bases at V and 7 bases at J, leaving 6 bases unmatched. For the CDR3, the DNA is TGTGCCAGCAGCCAACCCGGACTAGCGGGAGGTGGCGGGGAGCTGTTTTTT. Its protein is CASSQPGLAGGGGELFF.

The chain employs TRBV6-4 and TRBJ1-6; D unresolved. The CDR3 consists of 12 residues. Germline lookup yields CDR1 MRHNA and CDR2 SNTAGT. V dropped 6 bases and J dropped 3 bases, with 3 bases sitting between them. Here the CDR3 reads CASRYYNSPLHF. The CDR3 bases are TGTGCCAGCAGATACTATAATTCACCCCTCCACTTT.

J is TRBJ1-1 and V is TRBV29-1; TRBD1 aligns across 7 bases. CDR3 length: 16 amino acids. The trim removed 4 bases at V and 4 bases at J, leaving 15 bases unmatched. CDR1 is SQVTM, CDR2 ANQGSEA, per germline. In nucleotides, the CDR3 is TGCAGCGTTGTGGTGGGACAGTCCCTTCCACGCACTGAAGCTTTCTTT. Translated: CSVVVGQSLPRTEAFF.

V and J are TRBV13 and TRBJ1-3; tentatively, D is TRBD1 (6 bases). V was shortened by 4 bases and J by 0 bases, with 16 bases between the two germline ends. The CDR3 runs 17 residues. Germline CDR1 and CDR2: PRHDT and FYEKMQ (reference sequence). The CDR3 loop reads CASSSSGTPISGNTIYF. CDR3 sequence (DNA): TGTGCCAGCAGCTCCTCCGGGACACCTATCTCTGGAAACACCATATATTTT.